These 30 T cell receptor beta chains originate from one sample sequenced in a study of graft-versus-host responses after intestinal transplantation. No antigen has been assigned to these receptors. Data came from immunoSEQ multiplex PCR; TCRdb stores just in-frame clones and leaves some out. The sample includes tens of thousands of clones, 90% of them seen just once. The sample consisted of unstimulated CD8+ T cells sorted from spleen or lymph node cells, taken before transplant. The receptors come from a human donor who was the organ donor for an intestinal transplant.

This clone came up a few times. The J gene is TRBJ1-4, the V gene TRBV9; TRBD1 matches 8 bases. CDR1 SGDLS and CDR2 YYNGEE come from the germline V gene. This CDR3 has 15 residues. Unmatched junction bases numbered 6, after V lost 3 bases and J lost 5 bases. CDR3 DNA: TGTGCCAGCAGCGGTGACAGGGGTTGGAATGAAAAACTGTTTTTT. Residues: CASSGDRGWNEKLFF.

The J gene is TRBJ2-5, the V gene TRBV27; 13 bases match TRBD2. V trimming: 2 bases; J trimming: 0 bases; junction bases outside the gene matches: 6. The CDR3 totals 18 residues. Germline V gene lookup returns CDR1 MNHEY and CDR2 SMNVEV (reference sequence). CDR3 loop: CASSLRGLAGFDQETQYF. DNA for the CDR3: TGTGCCAGCAGTTTACGGGGACTAGCGGGGTTCGACCAAGAGACCCAGTACTTC.

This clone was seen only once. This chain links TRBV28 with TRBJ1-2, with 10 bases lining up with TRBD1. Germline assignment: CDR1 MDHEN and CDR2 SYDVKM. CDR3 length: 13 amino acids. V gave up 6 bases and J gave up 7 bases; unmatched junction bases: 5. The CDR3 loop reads CASRGTGVSGYTF. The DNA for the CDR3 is TGTGCCAGCAGGGGGACAGGGGTATCTGGCTACACCTTC.

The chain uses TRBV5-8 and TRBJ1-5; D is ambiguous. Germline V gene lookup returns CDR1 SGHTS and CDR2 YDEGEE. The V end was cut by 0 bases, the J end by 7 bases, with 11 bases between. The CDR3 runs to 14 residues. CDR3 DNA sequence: TGTGCCAGCAGCTTGGTGGGCAATGGGCAGCCCCAGCATTTT. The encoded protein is CASSLVGNGQPQHF. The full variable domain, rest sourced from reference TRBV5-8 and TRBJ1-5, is EAGVTQSPTHLIKTRGQQATLRCSPISGHTSVYWYQQALGLGLQFLLWYDEGEERNRGNFPPRFSGRQFPNYSSELNVNALELEDSALYLCASSLVGNGQPQHFGDGTRLSIL.

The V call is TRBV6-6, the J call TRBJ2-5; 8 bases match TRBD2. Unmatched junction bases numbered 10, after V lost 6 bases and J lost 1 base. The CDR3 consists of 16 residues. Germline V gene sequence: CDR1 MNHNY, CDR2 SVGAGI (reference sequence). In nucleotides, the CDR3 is TGTGCCAGCAGCGCATACCGCGGGACTAGCCAAGAGACCCAGTACTTC. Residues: CASSAYRGTSQETQYF.

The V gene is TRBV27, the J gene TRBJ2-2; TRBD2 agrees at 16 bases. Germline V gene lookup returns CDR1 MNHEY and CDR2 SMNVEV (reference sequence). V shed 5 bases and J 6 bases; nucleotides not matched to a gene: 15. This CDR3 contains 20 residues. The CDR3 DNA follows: TGTGCCAGCAGTGGGAGGGGGACTAGCGGGGGGGCGATTCATTCCGGGGAGCTGTTTTTT. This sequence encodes CASSGRGTSGGAIHSGELFF.

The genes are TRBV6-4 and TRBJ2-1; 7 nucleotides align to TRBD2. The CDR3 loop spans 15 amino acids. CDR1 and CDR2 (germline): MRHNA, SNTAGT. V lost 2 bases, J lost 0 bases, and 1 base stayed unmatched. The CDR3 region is CASSDGGGSYNEQFF. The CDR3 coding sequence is TGTGCCAGCAGTGACGGGGGGGGCTCCTACAATGAGCAGTTCTTC.

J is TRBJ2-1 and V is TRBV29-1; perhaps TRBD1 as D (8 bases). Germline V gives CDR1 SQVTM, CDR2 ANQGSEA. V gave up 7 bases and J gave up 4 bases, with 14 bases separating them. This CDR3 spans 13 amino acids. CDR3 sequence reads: CSGGGDRYNEQFF. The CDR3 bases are TGCAGCGGGGGAGGGGACAGGTACAATGAGCAGTTCTTC.

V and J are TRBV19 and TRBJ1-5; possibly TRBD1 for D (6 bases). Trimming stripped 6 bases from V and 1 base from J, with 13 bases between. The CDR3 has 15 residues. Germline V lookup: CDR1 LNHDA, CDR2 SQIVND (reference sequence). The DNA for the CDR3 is TGTGCCAGTAGCCCCCTAGGGGGAAGCAATCAGCCCCAGCATTTT. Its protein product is CASSPLGGSNQPQHF.

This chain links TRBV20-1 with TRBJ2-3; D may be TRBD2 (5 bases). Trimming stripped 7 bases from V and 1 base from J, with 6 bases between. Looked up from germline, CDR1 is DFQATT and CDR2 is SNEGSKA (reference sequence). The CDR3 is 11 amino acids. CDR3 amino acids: CSVRGTDTQYF. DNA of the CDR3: TGCAGTGTGCGGGGCACAGATACGCAGTATTTT.

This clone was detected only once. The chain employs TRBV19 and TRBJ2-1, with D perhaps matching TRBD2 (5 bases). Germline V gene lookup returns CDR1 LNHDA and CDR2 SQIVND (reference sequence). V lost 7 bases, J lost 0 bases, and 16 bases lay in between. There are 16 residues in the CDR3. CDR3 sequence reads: CASMKRADSSYNEQFF. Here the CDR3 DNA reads TGTGCCAGTATGAAGAGGGCAGATAGCTCCTACAATGAGCAGTTCTTC. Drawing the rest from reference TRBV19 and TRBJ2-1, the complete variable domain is DGGITQSPKYLFRKEGQNVTLSCEQNLNHDAMYWYRQDPGQGLRLIYYSQIVNDFQKGDIAEGYSVSREKKESFPLTVTSAQKNPTAFYLCASMKRADSSYNEQFFGPGTRLTVL.

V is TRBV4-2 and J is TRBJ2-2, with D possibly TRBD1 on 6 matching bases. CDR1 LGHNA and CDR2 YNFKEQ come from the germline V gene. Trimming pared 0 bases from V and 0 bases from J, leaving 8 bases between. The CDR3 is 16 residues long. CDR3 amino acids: CASSQEEGANTGELFF. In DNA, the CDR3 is TGTGCCAGCAGCCAAGAAGAGGGGGCGAACACCGGGGAGCTGTTTTTT.

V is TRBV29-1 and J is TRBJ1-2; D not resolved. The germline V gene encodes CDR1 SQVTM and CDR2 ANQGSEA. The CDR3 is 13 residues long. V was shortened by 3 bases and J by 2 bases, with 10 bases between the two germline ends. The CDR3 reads CSVESTENYGYTF. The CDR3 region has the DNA TGCAGCGTTGAGTCTACAGAGAACTATGGCTACACCTTC.

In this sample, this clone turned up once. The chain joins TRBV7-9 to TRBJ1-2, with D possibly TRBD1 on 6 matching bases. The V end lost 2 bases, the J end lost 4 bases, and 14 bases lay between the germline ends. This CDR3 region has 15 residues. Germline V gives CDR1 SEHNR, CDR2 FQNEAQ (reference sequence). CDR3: CASSLFGGQGYGYTF. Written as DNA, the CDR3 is TGTGCCAGCAGCTTATTCGGGGGGCAGGGCTATGGCTACACCTTC.

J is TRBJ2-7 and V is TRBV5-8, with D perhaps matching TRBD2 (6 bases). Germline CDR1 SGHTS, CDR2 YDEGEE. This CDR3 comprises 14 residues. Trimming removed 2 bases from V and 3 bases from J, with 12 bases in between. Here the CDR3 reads CASSFAGLDYEQYV. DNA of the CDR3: TGTGCCAGCAGCTTCGCGGGGTTGGACTACGAGCAGTACGTC.

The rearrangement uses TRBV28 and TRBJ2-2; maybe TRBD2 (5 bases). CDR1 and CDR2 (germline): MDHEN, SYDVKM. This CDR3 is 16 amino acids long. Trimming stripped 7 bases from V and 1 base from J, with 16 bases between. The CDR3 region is CASTVASLKNTGELFF. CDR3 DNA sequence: TGTGCCAGCACCGTGGCTAGCCTCAAGAACACCGGGGAGCTGTTTTTT. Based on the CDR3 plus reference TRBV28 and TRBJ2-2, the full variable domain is DVKVTQSSRYLVKRTGEKVFLECVQDMDHENMFWYRQDPGLGLRLIYFSYDVKMKEKGDIPEGYSVSREKKERFSLILESASTNQTSMYLCASTVASLKNTGELFFGEGSRLTVL.

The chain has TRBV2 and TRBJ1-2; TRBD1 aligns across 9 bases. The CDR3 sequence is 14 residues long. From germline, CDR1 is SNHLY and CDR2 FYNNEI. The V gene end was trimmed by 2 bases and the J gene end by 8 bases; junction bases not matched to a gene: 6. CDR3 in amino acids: CASSESGTGQGYTF. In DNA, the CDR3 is TGTGCCAGCAGTGAAAGCGGGACAGGGCAAGGCTACACCTTC. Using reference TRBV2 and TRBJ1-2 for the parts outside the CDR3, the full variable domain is EPEVTQTPSHQVTQMGQEVILRCVPISNHLYFYWYRQILGQKVEFLVSFYNNEISEKSEIFDDQFSVERPDGSNFTLKIRSTKLEDSAMYFCASSESGTGQGYTFGSGTRLTVV.

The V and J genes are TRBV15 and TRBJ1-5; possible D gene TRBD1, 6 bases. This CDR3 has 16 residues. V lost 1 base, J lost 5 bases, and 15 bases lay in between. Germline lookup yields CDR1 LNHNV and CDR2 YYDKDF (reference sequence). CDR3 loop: CATSRAHDRRYQPQHF. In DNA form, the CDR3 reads TGTGCCACCAGCAGAGCCCACGACAGGAGATATCAGCCCCAGCATTTT.

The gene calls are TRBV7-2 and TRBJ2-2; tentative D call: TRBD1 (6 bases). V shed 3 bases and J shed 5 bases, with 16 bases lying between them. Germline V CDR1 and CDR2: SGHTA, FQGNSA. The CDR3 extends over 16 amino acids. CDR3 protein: CASSFGEQGATGELFF. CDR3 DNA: TGTGCCAGCAGCTTTGGGGAACAGGGAGCTACCGGGGAGCTGTTTTTT.

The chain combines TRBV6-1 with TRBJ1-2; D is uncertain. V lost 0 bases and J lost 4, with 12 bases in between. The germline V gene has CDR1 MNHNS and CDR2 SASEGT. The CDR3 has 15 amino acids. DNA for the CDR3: TGTGCCAGCAGTGAAGCGCTTGGTCAGGCCTATGGCTACACCTTC. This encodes CASSEALGQAYGYTF.

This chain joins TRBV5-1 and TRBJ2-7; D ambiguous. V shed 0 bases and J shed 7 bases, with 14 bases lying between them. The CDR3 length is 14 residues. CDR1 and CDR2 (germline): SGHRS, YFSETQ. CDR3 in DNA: TGCGCCAGCAGCTTGGTATTGGTATCTCGGGAGCAGTACGTC. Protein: CASSLVLVSREQYV.

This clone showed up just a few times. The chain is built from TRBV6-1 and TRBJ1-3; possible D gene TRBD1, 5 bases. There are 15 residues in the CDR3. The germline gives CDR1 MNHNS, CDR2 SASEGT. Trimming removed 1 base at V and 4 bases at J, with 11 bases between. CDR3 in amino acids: CASSEEGAAGNTIYF. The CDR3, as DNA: TGTGCCAGCAGTGAAGAAGGGGCGGCAGGAAACACCATATATTTT.

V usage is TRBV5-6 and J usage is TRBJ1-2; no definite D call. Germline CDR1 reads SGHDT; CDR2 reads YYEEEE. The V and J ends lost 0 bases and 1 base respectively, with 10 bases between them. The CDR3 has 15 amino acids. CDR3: CASSLERIDNYGYTF. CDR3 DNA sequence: TGTGCCAGCAGCTTGGAGAGAATTGATAACTATGGCTACACCTTC.

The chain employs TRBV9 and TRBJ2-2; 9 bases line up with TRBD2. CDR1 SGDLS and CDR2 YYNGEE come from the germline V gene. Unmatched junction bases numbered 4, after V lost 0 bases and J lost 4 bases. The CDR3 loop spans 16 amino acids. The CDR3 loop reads CASSVGVSGGTGELFF. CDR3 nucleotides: TGTGCCAGCAGCGTAGGGGTTAGCGGGGGCACCGGGGAGCTGTTTTTT.

CDR3 loop: CASSRVSTDSGNTIYF. As DNA, the CDR3 is TGTGCCAGCAGCCGAGTGTCGACAGACTCTGGAAACACCATATATTTT. The chain joins TRBV4-2 to TRBJ1-3; perhaps TRBD1 as D (5 bases). V lost 4 bases and J 0 bases, leaving 13 bases between the germline ends. The CDR3 is 16 amino acids. The V gene's germline CDR1 is LGHNA and CDR2 YNFKEQ.

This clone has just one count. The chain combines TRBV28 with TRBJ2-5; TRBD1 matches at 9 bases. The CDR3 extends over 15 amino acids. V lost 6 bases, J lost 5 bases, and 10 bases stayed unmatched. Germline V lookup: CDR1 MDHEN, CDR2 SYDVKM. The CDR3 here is CASRKTGGAAETQYF. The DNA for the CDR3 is TGTGCCAGCAGAAAAACAGGGGGCGCGGCGGAGACCCAGTACTTC.

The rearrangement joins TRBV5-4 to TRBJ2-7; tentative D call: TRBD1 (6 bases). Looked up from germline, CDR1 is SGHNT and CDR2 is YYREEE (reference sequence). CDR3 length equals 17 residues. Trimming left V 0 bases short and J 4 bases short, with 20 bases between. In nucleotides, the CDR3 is TGTGCCAGCAGCTTGGGAGGAGCGGCAGGGGTAAAGTACGAGCAGTACGTC. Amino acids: CASSLGGAAGVKYEQYV.

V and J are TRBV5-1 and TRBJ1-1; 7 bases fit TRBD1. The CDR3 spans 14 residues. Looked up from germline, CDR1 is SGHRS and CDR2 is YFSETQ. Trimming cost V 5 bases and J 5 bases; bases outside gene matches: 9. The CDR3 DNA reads TGCGCCAGCAGGGGTGGAGGGGGCATGACTGAAGCTTTCTTT. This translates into CASRGGGGMTEAFF.

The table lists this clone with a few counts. In nucleotides, the CDR3 is TGTGCCAGTAGTATTCATCACGGGATTAACACTGAAGCTTTCTTT. As protein: CASSIHHGINTEAFF. This chain uses TRBV19 with TRBJ1-1; D ambiguous. Germline lookup yields CDR1 LNHDA and CDR2 SQIVND (reference sequence). Between the trimmed V and J ends, which lost 3 bases and 2 bases, there was a span of 13 bases. The CDR3 runs to 15 residues.

As DNA, the CDR3 is TGTGCCAGCAGCTTCAGGGGTGCCTCCTACGAGCAGTACGTC. As protein: CASSFRGASYEQYV. The chain combines TRBV28 with TRBJ2-7; tentative D call: TRBD1 (6 bases). CDR3 length equals 14 residues. Germline values: CDR1 MDHEN, CDR2 SYDVKM. Trimming stripped 6 bases from V and 0 bases from J, with 12 bases between.